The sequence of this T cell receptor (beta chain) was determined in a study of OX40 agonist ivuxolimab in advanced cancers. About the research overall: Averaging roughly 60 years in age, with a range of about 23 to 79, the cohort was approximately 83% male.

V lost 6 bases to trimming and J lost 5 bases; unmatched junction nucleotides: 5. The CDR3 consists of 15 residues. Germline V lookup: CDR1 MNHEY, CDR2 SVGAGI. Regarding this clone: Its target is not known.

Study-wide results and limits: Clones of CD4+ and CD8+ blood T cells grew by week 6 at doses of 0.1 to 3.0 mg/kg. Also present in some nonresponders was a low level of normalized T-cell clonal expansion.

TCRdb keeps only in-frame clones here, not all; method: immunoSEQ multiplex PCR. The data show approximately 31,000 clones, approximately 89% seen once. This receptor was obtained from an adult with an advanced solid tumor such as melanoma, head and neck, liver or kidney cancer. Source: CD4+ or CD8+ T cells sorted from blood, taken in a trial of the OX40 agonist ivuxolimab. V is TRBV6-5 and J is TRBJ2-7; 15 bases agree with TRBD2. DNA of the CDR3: TGTGCCAGCAGCTTGGGACTAGCGGGAGGAAACGAGCAGTACTTC. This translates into CASSLGLAGGNEQYF.